This TCR beta chain stems from a study of CD8 T cells in Susac syndrome (dated by TCRdb to about 2019). About the study as a whole: Repertoire sequencing was used to test whether CD8+ T cell activation and differentiation in Susac syndrome was antigen driven. CD8+ T cell repertoire clonality was compared between fewer than 13 healthy donors, roughly 14 Susac syndrome patients and fewer than 19 multiple sclerosis patients. General conclusions and limits of the study: The TCR sequencing and HLA analysis was acknowledged to have included a relatively small number of individuals.

As for this clonotype: Its recognized antigen is unknown. Per-base quality was not reported, and no clone a single base away is much larger than it.

RNA was extracted using the RNeasy kit, and roughly 0.45 to 1 ug of the RNA was reverse transcribed with random hexamers. The immunoSEQ multiplex PCR assay, which covers 54 Vbeta and 13 Jbeta segments, was used to amplify TCR beta CDR3 regions. PCR amplification bias was corrected by using a synthetic template baseline for primer optimization and computational correction. Processing in the source paper ran as follows. Reads were assigned to V, D and J genes according to IMGT and analyzed in immunoSEQ Analyzer, with only productive sequences retained. Clonality was calculated as one minus the Shannon entropy normalized by log2 of the number of productive unique sequences. Public and private clones were assessed among the 100 most prevalent clones of each patient and control. Clones were defined as Susac-specific if absent from the healthy and MS cohorts, from 900 to 1,200 published viral clones and from other ImmuneACCESS disease sequences. TCRdb applied fastp at Q25 and MiXCR to the public reads, then kept only in-frame beta chains. Rows matching on CDR3 protein sequence are summarized as one entry with the most common DNA and genes. These V and J calls derive from TCRdb rather than the authors' analysis. The sample table lists roughly 140,000 distinct CDR3 sequences, over 95% of them with a count of one. The ten biggest clones cover 0.14% to 0.15% of the sample.

Peripheral blood CD8+ and CD4+ T cells from healthy donors, Susac syndrome patients and multiple sclerosis patients were profiled using high-throughput TCR beta sequencing. The multiple sclerosis controls were treatment-naive patients whose relapsing-remitting disease, either stable or active, fulfilled the revised McDonald criteria. Bulk CD8+ and CD4+ T cells were purified by magnetic negative isolation, while CD8+ TEMRA cells were enriched using FACS. Blood was drawn into EDTA tubes, processed within 24 hours, and PBMCs were isolated by density gradient centrifugation. PBMCs intended for TCR sequencing were frozen in liquid nitrogen and were later thawed in a 37 degrees C water bath. A purity of at least 90% was achieved for sorted or isolated CD4+, CD8+ and CD8+ TEMRA cells. Sequencing was done on a sample of CD8+ T cells from PBMCs. This TCR was recovered from a human donor with multiple sclerosis.

This receptor carries the CDR3 CATGGLGAYEQYF. The bases are TGTGCCACGGGAGGTCTGGGAGCCTACGAGCAGTACTTC. The chain joins TRBV27 to TRBJ2-7; TRBD2 fits 7 bases in the junction. The CDR3 sequence holds 13 residues, the cysteine and phenylalanine included. The kept DNA is CDR3 alone, 39 bases in frame from the first base. V lost 10 bases and J lost 2 bases, and the count of bases not matched to a germline gene is 8. According to the germline V gene (reference sequence), CDR1 reads MNHEY and CDR2 reads SMNVEV.